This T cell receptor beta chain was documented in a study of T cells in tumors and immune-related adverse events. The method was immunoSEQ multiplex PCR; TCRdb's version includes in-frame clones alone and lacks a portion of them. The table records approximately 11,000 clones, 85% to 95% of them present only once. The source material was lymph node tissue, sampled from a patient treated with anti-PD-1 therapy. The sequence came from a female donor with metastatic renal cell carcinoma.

The CDR3 reads CASSYSIQRGVYQYF. CDR3 DNA sequence: TGTGCCAGCAGTTACTCTATCCAGCGGGGGGTGTATCAGTACTTC. The chain joins TRBV6-5 to TRBJ2-5; the match to TRBD2 covers 9 bases. The germline CDR1 and CDR2 sequences are MNHEY and SVGAGI. CDR3 size: 15 residues. Unmatched junction bases numbered 10, after V lost 0 bases and J lost 11 bases.